The rows below give T cell receptor beta chains drawn from one sample of a study of cytomegalovirus exposure and HLA in healthy donors. This table comes from immunoSEQ multiplex PCR, and its TCRdb copy is limited to in-frame clones, with some not included. The table shows some 130,000 clones, with 76% occurring only once. The sequencing sample was made of PBMCs. The receptors shown here come from a man in his forties in good health and CMV-seronegative. Both conserved end residues are part of each CDR3. Each record gives: V gene, J gene, CDR3 protein.

TRBV7-2,TRBJ2-7,CASSPATGTGYEQYF
TRBV29-1,TRBJ2-7,CSVAAGPYEQYF
TRBV7-9,TRBJ1-1,CASSSTSPRAEAFF
TRBV6-5,TRBJ2-3,CASQPLAGDTQYF
TRBV30,TRBJ1-2,CAWSVQGDYGYTF
TRBV6-5,TRBJ2-3,CASSYGEGLTDTQYF
TRBV19,TRBJ2-5,CASSFGLAETQYF
TRBV18,TRBJ2-3,CASSPPSLTDTQYF
TRBV4-3,TRBJ2-2,CASSQDPFIAGVPGELFF
TRBV5-1,TRBJ2-1,CASSTAGTRNEQFF
TRBV30,TRBJ2-1,CAWGATTAAHNEQFF
TRBV4-2,TRBJ2-7,CASSQELRGEQYF
TRBV28,TRBJ1-2,CASRAGTRNGYTF
TRBV20-1,TRBJ2-3,CSTNMDTQYF
TRBV4-3,TRBJ2-6,CASSQDRLAGSGANVLTF
TRBV6-5,TRBJ2-7,CASSYSRQGDYYEQYF
TRBV30,TRBJ2-5,CAGNRGDETQYF
TRBV18,TRBJ1-1,CASSPLVRTEAFF
TRBV5-4,TRBJ1-2,CASSFLLDRSYPGYGYTF
TRBV7-2,TRBJ2-4,CASSSRTGGTKNIQYF
TRBV9,TRBJ1-5,CASSALGGSNQPQHF
TRBV11-2,TRBJ2-7,CASSRTGGDEQYF
TRBV27,TRBJ2-7,CASSLGTSGYEQYF
TRBV6-5,TRBJ2-3,CASSRSRGADTQYF
TRBV10-1,TRBJ1-5,CASSEWVTGDQPQHF
TRBV27,TRBJ1-1,CASSLQGALNTEAFF
TRBV4-2,TRBJ2-7,CASSQAPSYEQYF